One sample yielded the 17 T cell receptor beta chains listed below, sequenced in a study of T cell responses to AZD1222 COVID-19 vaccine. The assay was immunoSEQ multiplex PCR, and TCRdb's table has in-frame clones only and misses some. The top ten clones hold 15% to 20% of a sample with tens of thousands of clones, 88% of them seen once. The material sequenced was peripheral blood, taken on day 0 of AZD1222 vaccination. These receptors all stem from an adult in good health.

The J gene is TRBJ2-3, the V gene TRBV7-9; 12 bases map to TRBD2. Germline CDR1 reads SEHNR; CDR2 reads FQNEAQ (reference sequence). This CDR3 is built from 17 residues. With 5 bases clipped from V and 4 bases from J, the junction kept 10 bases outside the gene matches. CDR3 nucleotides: TGTGCCAGCAGCCCCCTCCGTCTAGCGGGAGGGCCAGATACGCAGTATTTT. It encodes CASSPLRLAGGPDTQYF.

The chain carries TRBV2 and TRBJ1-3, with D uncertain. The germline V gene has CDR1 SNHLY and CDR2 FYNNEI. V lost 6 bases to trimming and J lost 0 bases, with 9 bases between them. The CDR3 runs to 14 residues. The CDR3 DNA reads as TGTGCCAGCAGCCTACAGAGCTCTGGAAACACCATATATTTT. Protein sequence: CASSLQSSGNTIYF.

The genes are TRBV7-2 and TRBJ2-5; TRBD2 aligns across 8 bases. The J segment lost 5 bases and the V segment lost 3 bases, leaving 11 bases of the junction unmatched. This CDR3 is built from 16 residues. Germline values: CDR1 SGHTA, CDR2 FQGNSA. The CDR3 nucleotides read TGTGCCAGCAGCTTGCGCTTCGCGGGAGGAGGTGAGACCCAGTACTTC. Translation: CASSLRFAGGGETQYF.

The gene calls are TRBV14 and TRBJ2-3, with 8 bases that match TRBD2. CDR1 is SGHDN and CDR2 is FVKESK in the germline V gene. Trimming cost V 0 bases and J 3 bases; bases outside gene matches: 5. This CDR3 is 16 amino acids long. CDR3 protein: CASSQDSGAGTDTQYF. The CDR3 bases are TGTGCCAGCAGCCAAGATAGCGGGGCCGGGACAGATACGCAGTATTTT.

The DNA for the CDR3 is TGTGCCAGCAGTTCCCTAGCTGGCGGGGAGCTGTTTTTT. This encodes CASSSLAGGELFF. The chain links TRBV27 to TRBJ2-2, with D possibly being TRBD2 (5 bases). The germline CDR1 and CDR2 sequences are MNHEY and SMNVEV (reference sequence). The CDR3 loop spans 13 amino acids. Trimming pared 4 bases from V and 7 bases from J, leaving 10 bases between.

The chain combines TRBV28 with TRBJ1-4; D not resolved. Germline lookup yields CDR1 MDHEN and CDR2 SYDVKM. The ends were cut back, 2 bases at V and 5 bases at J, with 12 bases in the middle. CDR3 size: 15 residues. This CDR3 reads CASSLATPGNEKLFF. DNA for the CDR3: TGTGCCAGCAGTTTAGCCACCCCCGGAAATGAAAAACTGTTTTTT.

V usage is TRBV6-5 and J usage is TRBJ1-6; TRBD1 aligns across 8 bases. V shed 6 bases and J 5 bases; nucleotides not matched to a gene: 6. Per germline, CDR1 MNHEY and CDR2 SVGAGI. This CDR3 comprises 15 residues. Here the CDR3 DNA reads TGTGCCAGCAGCCAGGGGGCACCGGATAATTCACCCCTCCACTTT. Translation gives CASSQGAPDNSPLHF.

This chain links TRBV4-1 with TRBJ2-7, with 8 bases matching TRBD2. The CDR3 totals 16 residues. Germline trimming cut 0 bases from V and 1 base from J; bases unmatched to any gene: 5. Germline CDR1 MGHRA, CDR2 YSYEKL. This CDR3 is CASSQDSRGGSYEQYF. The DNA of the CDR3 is TGCGCCAGCAGCCAAGATAGTCGCGGGGGGTCCTACGAGCAGTACTTC.

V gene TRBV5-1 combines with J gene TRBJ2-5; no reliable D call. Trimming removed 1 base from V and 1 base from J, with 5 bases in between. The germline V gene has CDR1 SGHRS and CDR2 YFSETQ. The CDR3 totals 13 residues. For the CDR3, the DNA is TGCGCCAGCAGCTTGTTGGGCCAAGAGACCCAGTACTTC. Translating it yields CASSLLGQETQYF.

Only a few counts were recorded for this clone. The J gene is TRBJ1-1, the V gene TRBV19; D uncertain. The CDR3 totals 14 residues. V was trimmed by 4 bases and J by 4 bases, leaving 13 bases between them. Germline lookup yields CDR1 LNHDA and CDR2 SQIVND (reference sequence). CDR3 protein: CASSTGFGGTEAFF. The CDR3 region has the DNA TGTGCCAGTAGTACGGGTTTTGGAGGCACTGAAGCTTTCTTT.

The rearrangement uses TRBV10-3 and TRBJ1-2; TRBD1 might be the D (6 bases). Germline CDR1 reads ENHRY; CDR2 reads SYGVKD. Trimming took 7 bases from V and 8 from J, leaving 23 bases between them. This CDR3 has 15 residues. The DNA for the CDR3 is TGTGCCATCACCCAAGACAGGCGCCCCGCTGAGGGCTACACCTTC. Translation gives CAITQDRRPAEGYTF.

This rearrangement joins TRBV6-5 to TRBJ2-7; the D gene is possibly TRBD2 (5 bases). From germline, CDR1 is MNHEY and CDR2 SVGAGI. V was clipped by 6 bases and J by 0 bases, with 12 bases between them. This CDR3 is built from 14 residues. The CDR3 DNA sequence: TGTGCCAGCAGCTGGACTGAAAGCTCCTACGAGCAGTACTTC. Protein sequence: CASSWTESSYEQYF.

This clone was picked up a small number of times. Here the CDR3 reads CASSGTSYEQYF. The CDR3 DNA is TGCGCCAGCAGCGGAACTAGCTACGAGCAGTACTTC. V gene TRBV5-1 combines with J gene TRBJ2-7, with a weak D call TRBD2 (5 bases). V lost 4 bases and J lost 3, with 8 bases in between. The CDR3 sequence is 12 residues long. Germline lookup yields CDR1 SGHRS and CDR2 YFSETQ.

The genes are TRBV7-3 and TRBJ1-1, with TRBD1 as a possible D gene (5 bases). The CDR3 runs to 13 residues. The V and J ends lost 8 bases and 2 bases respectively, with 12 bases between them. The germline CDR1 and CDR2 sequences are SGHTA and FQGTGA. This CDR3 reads CASGMTANTEAFF. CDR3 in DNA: TGTGCCAGCGGCATGACAGCTAACACTGAAGCTTTCTTT.

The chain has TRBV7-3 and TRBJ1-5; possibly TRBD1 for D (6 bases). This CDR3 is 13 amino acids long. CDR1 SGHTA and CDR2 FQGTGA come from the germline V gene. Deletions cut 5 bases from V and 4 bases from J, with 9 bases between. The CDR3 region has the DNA TGTGCCAGCAGCCAGGGGACGAATCAGCCCCAGCATTTT. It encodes CASSQGTNQPQHF.

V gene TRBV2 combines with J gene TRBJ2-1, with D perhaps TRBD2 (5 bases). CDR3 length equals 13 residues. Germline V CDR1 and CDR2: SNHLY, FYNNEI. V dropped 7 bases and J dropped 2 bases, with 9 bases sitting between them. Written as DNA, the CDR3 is TGTGCCAGCACGCCCGGGACCTACAATGAGCAGTTCTTC. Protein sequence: CASTPGTYNEQFF.

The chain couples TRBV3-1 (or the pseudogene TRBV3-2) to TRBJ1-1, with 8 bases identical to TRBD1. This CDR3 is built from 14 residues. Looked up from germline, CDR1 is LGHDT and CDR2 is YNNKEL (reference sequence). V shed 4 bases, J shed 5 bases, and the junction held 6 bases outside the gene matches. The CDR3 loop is CASSPGQAGTEAFF. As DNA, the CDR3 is TGTGCCAGCAGCCCGGGACAGGCGGGGACTGAAGCTTTCTTT.